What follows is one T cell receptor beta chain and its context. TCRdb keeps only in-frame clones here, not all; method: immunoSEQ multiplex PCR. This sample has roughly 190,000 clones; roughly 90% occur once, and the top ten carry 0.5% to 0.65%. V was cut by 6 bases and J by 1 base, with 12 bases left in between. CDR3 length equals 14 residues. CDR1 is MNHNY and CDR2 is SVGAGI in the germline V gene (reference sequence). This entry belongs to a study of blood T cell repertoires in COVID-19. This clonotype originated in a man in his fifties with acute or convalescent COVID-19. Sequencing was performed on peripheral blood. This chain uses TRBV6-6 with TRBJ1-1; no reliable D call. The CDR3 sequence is CASSPTPGNTEAFF. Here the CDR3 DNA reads TGTGCCAGCAGCCCCACCCCGGGGAACACTGAAGCTTTCTTT.